This T cell receptor beta chain was sequenced during a study of technical replicates of blood from several donors. The V gene's germline CDR1 is SGHRS and CDR2 YFSETQ. The CDR3 is made up of 13 amino acids. Trimming left V 5 bases short and J 5 bases short, with 13 bases between. Clones were read by immunoSEQ multiplex PCR, and TCRdb kept only the in-frame ones, dropping some. The top ten hold 4.5% to 6.5% of the sample, which has approximately 60,000 clones, roughly 89% seen once. The TCR comes from a human donor in good health. Some clones in this sample may be carry-over from other donors' samples. The sequenced sample was PBMCs. The chain links TRBV5-1 to TRBJ2-5; perhaps TRBD1 as D (5 bases). This CDR3 is CASSLGDPETQYF. Written as DNA, the CDR3 is TGCGCCAGCAGTTTAGGGGATCCGGAGACCCAGTACTTC.